The 31 T cell receptor beta chains listed next were all sequenced from one sample in a study of yellow fever vaccine responses in identical twins. TCRdb processed the RT-PCR reads anew with MiXCR; each CDR3 protein has one entry. The sample carries approximately 5,000 distinct CDR3 sequences, about three quarters recorded once. Sequencing was performed on T cells from blood (PBMCs), unsorted or a sorted subset (not recorded which), taken before or after yellow fever vaccination (not recorded which). The receptors were gathered from a woman younger than 35 who received the yellow fever vaccine.

This clonotype has a handful of counts. The rearrangement joins TRBV5-1 to TRBJ2-3; TRBD1 is a possible D gene (5 bases). Germline V gene lookup returns CDR1 SGHRS and CDR2 YFSETQ. V was cut by 4 bases and J by 1 base, with 13 bases left in between. The CDR3 consists of 15 residues. CDR3 sequence (DNA): TGCGCCAGCAGCCAACAGGTGCCTGGCACAGATACGCAGTATTTT. Amino acids: CASSQQVPGTDTQYF.

The chain carries TRBV7-2 and TRBJ2-7, with D perhaps matching TRBD1 (6 bases). The germline V gene has CDR1 SGHTA and CDR2 FQGNSA. Trimming pared 8 bases from V and 10 bases from J, leaving 18 bases between. The CDR3 has 12 residues. CDR3 sequence reads: CASADPQGGQYF. The DNA for the CDR3 is TGTGCCAGCGCTGACCCACAGGGTGGCCAGTACTTC.

J is TRBJ1-4 and V is TRBV18, with 7 nucleotides matching TRBD1. The CDR3 has 17 residues. Trimming removed 3 bases from V and 5 bases from J; junction bases left unmatched: 12. Germline CDR1 is KGHSH and CDR2 is LQKENI. DNA of the CDR3: TGTGCCAGCTCACCCCAAGACACGGACAGGCCGAATGAAAAACTGTTTTTT. Residues: CASSPQDTDRPNEKLFF.

This sequence joins TRBV29-1 and TRBJ2-3; D is perhaps TRBD2 (6 bases). Germline assignment: CDR1 SQVTM and CDR2 ANQGSEA. V dropped 4 bases and J dropped 5 bases, with 13 bases sitting between them. This CDR3 is 13 amino acids long. CDR3 coding DNA: TGCAGCGTTGGGGACTCCTTGGGAGATACGCAGTATTTT. Protein sequence: CSVGDSLGDTQYF.

The V and J genes are TRBV19 and TRBJ1-5; TRBD1 is a possible D gene (6 bases). CDR1 and CDR2 (germline): LNHDA, SQIVND (reference sequence). The V and J ends lost 3 bases and 5 bases respectively, with 14 bases between them. The CDR3 is 15 amino acids. CDR3 loop: CASSIWGLGDQPQHF. The CDR3 DNA follows: TGTGCCAGTAGTATTTGGGGGCTTGGAGATCAGCCCCAGCATTTT.

The CDR3 here is CASSHVTGLQETQYF. In DNA, the CDR3 is TGCGCCAGCAGCCATGTGACAGGTCTCCAGGAGACCCAGTACTTC. The chain employs TRBV4-1 and TRBJ2-5, with D possibly being TRBD1 (6 bases). The CDR3 runs to 15 residues. V was cut by 3 bases and J by 5 bases, with 16 bases left in between. From germline, CDR1 is MGHRA and CDR2 YSYEKL.

Comments on this clonotype: A junction boundary mismatches the germline segment, possibly from a read error. V and J are TRBV19 and TRBJ1-1; perhaps TRBD1 as D (5 bases). In germline, CDR1 is LNHDA, CDR2 SQIVND (reference sequence). The CDR3 totals 16 residues. The CDR3 nucleotides read TGTGCCAGTAGTATCAGTTTGAGACAGAGGAACACTGAAGCTTCCTTT. Translating it yields CASSISLRQRNTEASF.

This clonotype was seen more than once but under ten times. V usage is TRBV29-1 and J usage is TRBJ2-3; D is ambiguous. CDR1 is SQVTM and CDR2 is ANQGSEA in the germline V gene. The germline V and J ends were trimmed by 0 bases and 1 base, with 8 bases remaining between them. This CDR3 is 14 amino acids long. In nucleotides, the CDR3 is TGCAGCGTTGAAGATGAAGGGCGCACAGATACGCAGTATTTT. It yields the protein CSVEDEGRTDTQYF.

V gene TRBV20-1 combines with J gene TRBJ2-1; no definite D call. There are 12 residues in the CDR3. Germline values: CDR1 DFQATT, CDR2 SNEGSKA (reference sequence). Trimming stripped 3 bases from V and 5 bases from J, with 8 bases between. The CDR3 DNA follows: TGCAGTGCTAGTAAGGGTCACAATGAGCAGTTCTTC. Translation: CSASKGHNEQFF.

This sequence joins TRBV2 and TRBJ2-7, with unresolved D. Germline assignment: CDR1 SNHLY and CDR2 FYNNEI. Trimming cost V 5 bases and J 3 bases, with 5 bases left between them. CDR3 size: 11 residues. DNA of the CDR3: TGTGCCAGCAGTCCTCTCTACGAGCAGTACTTC. Protein product: CASSPLYEQYF. The whole variable domain, filled in from reference TRBV2 and TRBJ2-7, reads EPEVTQTPSHQVTQMGQEVILRCVPISNHLYFYWYRQILGQKVEFLVSFYNNEISEKSEIFDDQFSVERPDGSNFTLKIRSTKLEDSAMYFCASSPLYEQYFGPGTRLTVT.

The chain is built from TRBV11-3 and TRBJ1-5; 8 nucleotides align to TRBD1. J was trimmed by 3 bases and V by 5 bases; bases with no gene match: 6. CDR1 is SGHNT, CDR2 YENEEA, per germline. This CDR3 has 15 amino acids. This CDR3 reads CASSTRTGHNQPQHF. The CDR3 bases are TGTGCCAGCAGCACTCGGACAGGGCACAATCAGCCCCAGCATTTT.

CDR3 residues: CASSSYRDNEQFF. The CDR3 DNA sequence: TGTGCCAGCAGCTCGTACAGAGACAATGAGCAGTTCTTC. The chain couples TRBV11-3 to TRBJ2-1, with D hard to call. CDR3 length: 13 amino acids. V was cut by 4 bases and J by 5 bases, with 9 bases left in between. Per germline, CDR1 SGHNT and CDR2 YENEEA. Full variable domain (outside the CDR3, taken from reference TRBV11-3 and TRBJ2-1): EAGVVQSPRYKIIEKKQPVAFWCNPISGHNTLYWYLQNLGQGPELLIRYENEEAVDDSQLPKDRFSAERLKGVDSTLKIQPAELGDSAVYLCASSSYRDNEQFFGPGTRLTVL.

The chain links TRBV29-1 to TRBJ2-3; tentatively, D is TRBD2 (6 bases). Germline-derived CDR1 and CDR2 are SQVTM and ANQGSEA. V dropped 2 bases and J dropped 0 bases, with 12 bases sitting between them. This CDR3 has 15 amino acids. The CDR3 loop reads CSVETVSGSTDTQYF. DNA for the CDR3: TGCAGCGTTGAAACGGTTAGCGGTAGCACAGATACGCAGTATTTT.

This clonotype was seen just once. The chain carries TRBV10-3 and TRBJ1-5; D not resolved. CDR3 length: 15 amino acids. In germline, CDR1 is ENHRY, CDR2 SYGVKD. The V end lost 3 bases, the J end lost 3 bases, and 12 bases lay between the germline ends. The CDR3 sequence: CAISDHRTLNQPQHF. As DNA, the CDR3 is TGTGCCATCAGTGATCATAGGACCCTCAATCAGCCCCAGCATTTT.

The V and J genes are TRBV7-8 and TRBJ2-1; 9 bases map to TRBD2. The V gene end was trimmed by 1 base and the J gene end by 4 bases; junction bases not matched to a gene: 2. CDR3 length: 15 residues. Per germline, CDR1 SGHVS and CDR2 FQNEAQ. As DNA, the CDR3 is TGTGCCAGCAGCTTAGGCGGGAGGGGTTACAATGAGCAGTTCTTC. Amino acids: CASSLGGRGYNEQFF.

The chain employs TRBV12-3 or TRBV12-4 and TRBJ2-7; D ambiguous. The CDR3 runs to 12 residues. V lost 8 bases to trimming and J lost 0 bases, with 8 bases between them. The CDR3 is CASGTASYEQYF. The CDR3 DNA reads TGTGCCAGCGGAACAGCCTCCTACGAGCAGTACTTC.

The genes are TRBV29-1 and TRBJ2-1, with D unclear. Germline V CDR1 and CDR2: SQVTM, ANQGSEA. Trimming left V 8 bases short and J 4 bases short, with 12 bases between. CDR3 length: 12 amino acids. The CDR3 DNA follows: TGCAGCTCCGAGACTGGATACAATGAGCAGTTCTTC. This codes for CSSETGYNEQFF.

This chain uses TRBV15 with TRBJ1-2; no firm D call. Trimming took off 0 bases at V and 0 bases at J, with 14 bases between the two ends. CDR1 is LNHNV, CDR2 YYDKDF, per germline (reference sequence). The CDR3 covers 17 residues. The CDR3 DNA sequence: TGTGCCACCAGCAGAGATGGGGAGCAGCTACCTAACTATGGCTACACCTTC. Amino acid sequence: CATSRDGEQLPNYGYTF.

CDR3 DNA sequence: TGTGCCAGCAGCTTAGTGGAGGTCTCCTACGAGCAGTACTTC. Its translation is CASSLVEVSYEQYF. The chain links TRBV7-3 to TRBJ2-7; TRBD2 is a possible D gene (5 bases). Deletions cut 2 bases from V and 0 bases from J, with 8 bases between. Germline values: CDR1 SGHTA, CDR2 FQGTGA. CDR3 size: 14 residues.

The chain has TRBV29-1 and TRBJ2-1; perhaps TRBD2 as D (6 bases). The CDR3 has 16 amino acids. V dropped 3 bases and J dropped 3 bases, with 18 bases sitting between them. Per the germline V gene, CDR1 is SQVTM and CDR2 is ANQGSEA. This chain's CDR3 is CSVEGVSGSVYNEQFF. DNA of the CDR3: TGCAGCGTTGAGGGGGTGAGCGGGTCGGTCTACAATGAGCAGTTCTTC.

This clonotype was found a few times. The genes are TRBV11-2 and TRBJ2-6; a possible D gene is TRBD1 (6 bases). The CDR3 extends over 15 amino acids. V was shortened by 7 bases and J by 3 bases, with 13 bases between the two germline ends. The germline V gene encodes CDR1 SGHAT and CDR2 FQNNGV. The DNA of the CDR3 is TGTGCCAGCACCAAGAGGGGGAATGGGGCCAACGTCCTGACTTTC. Translating gives CASTKRGNGANVLTF.

This clonotype occurred a few times. The V call is TRBV24-1, the J call TRBJ2-3; no reliable D call. Trimming shortened V by 8 bases and J by 6 bases, and 5 bases separated the two germline ends. Germline values: CDR1 KGHDR, CDR2 SFDVKD. The CDR3 is 10 amino acids. Here the CDR3 reads CATMEDTQYF. CDR3 in DNA: TGTGCCACCATGGAGGATACGCAGTATTTT.

The rearrangement joins TRBV7-6 to TRBJ1-4; D gene unclear. V lost 0 bases to trimming and J lost 8 bases, with 19 bases between them. The germline V gene has CDR1 SGHVS and CDR2 FNYEAQ. The CDR3 has 17 residues. The CDR3 nucleotides read TGTGCCAGCAGCTTAGCCCAGGCTGCGTTTGTTGGCGAAAAACTGTTTTTT. It translates to CASSLAQAAFVGEKLFF.

This clonotype was observed a few times. The rearrangement joins TRBV28 to TRBJ2-5, with a possible D match to TRBD1 (7 bases). V lost 3 bases to trimming and J lost 2 bases, with 16 bases between them. CDR3 size: 16 residues. The germline V gene encodes CDR1 MDHEN and CDR2 SYDVKM. This CDR3 reads CASSFYFRGTQETQYF. CDR3 nucleotides: TGTGCCAGCAGTTTTTACTTCAGGGGGACTCAAGAGACCCAGTACTTC.

This chain links TRBV12-3 or TRBV12-4 with TRBJ1-6; 7 positions agree with TRBD1. V lost 5 bases and J lost 2; bases outside the gene matches: 3. The CDR3 is 15 residues long. In DNA, the CDR3 is TGTGCCAGCAGTCCGACAGGGACCTATAATTCACCCCTCCACTTT. Translation gives CASSPTGTYNSPLHF.

The chain couples TRBV12-3 or TRBV12-4 to TRBJ2-7; D is unresolved. The CDR3 has 13 residues. Trimming shortened V by 5 bases and J by 0 bases, and 8 bases separated the two germline ends. Here the CDR3 reads CASSPAPSYEQYF. CDR3 sequence (DNA): TGTGCCAGCAGTCCGGCCCCCTCCTACGAGCAGTACTTC.

The V and J genes are TRBV11-3 and TRBJ2-7; 10 bases fit TRBD1. This CDR3 region has 14 residues. The trim removed 5 bases at V and 4 bases at J, leaving 5 bases unmatched. In germline, CDR1 is SGHNT, CDR2 YENEEA. CDR3 sequence: CASSRDRGAYEQYF. CDR3 DNA sequence: TGTGCCAGCAGCCGGGACAGGGGCGCGTACGAGCAGTACTTC.

The CDR3 loop reads CASSYAGSFYEQFF. DNA for the CDR3: TGTGCCAGCAGTTACGCGGGGAGCTTCTATGAGCAGTTCTTC. The chain uses TRBV6-5 and TRBJ2-1; a possible D gene is TRBD2 (6 bases). Between the trimmed V and J ends, which lost 2 bases and 8 bases, there was a span of 13 bases. Germline CDR1 MNHEY, CDR2 SVGAGI. The CDR3 spans 14 residues.

This clonotype has just a few counts. This chain joins TRBV10-3 and TRBJ1-1; D unclear. Germline-derived CDR1 and CDR2 are ENHRY and SYGVKD. The length of the CDR3 is 12 residues. Trimming removed 5 bases from V and 1 base from J, with 5 bases in between. The CDR3 protein is CAISRENTEAFF. Here the CDR3 DNA reads TGTGCCATCAGTAGGGAGAACACTGAAGCTTTCTTT.

J is TRBJ1-1 and V is TRBV20-1; maybe TRBD1 (6 bases). The CDR3 contains 14 residues. In germline, CDR1 is DFQATT, CDR2 SNEGSKA (reference sequence). The ends were cut back, 0 bases at V and 4 bases at J, with 12 bases in the middle. For the CDR3, the DNA is TGCAGTGCTAGAGATACGGGGGCGGTCACTGAAGCTTTCTTT. It encodes CSARDTGAVTEAFF.

This clonotype was observed a single time. The chain links TRBV11-1 to TRBJ2-1; unclear D gene. Germline-derived CDR1 and CDR2 are SGHAT and FQDESV (reference sequence). V was shortened by 1 base and J by 0 bases, with 10 bases between the two germline ends. CDR3 length: 16 residues. This CDR3 is CASSLVLSSSYNEQFF. The CDR3 nucleotides are TGTGCCAGCAGCTTAGTGCTCTCCAGCTCCTACAATGAGCAGTTCTTC.